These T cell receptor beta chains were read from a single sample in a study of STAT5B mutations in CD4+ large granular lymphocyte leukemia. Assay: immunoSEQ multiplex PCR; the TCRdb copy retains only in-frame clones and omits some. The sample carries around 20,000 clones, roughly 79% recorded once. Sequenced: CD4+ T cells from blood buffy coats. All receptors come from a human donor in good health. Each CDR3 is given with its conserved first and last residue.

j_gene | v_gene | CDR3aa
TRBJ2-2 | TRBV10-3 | CAISESILAGSSSGTGELFF
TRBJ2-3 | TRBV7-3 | CASSPRGGRPDTQYF
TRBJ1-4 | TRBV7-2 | CASSLGSGGTEKLFF
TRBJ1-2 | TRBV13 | CASSLSGGPGYTF
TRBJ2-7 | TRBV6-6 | CASSSRGPYEQYF
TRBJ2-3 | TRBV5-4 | CASSPGSGAGNTQYF
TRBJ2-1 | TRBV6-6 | CASSYQANADNEQFF
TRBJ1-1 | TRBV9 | CASSVKGNTEAFF
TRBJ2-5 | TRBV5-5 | CASSVGGQETQYF
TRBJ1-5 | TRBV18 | CASSPDSYSNQPQHF
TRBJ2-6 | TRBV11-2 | CASSSPAGDRSGANVLTF
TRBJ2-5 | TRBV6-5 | CASRTGVETQYF
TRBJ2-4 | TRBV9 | CASSPSLVAGDIQYF
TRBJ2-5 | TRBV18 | CASSPRGGTSQETQYF
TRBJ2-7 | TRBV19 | CASSVRTSGEQYF
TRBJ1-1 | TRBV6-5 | CASGVGYFTEAFF
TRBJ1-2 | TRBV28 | CASSFQAVYGYTF
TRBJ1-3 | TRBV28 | CASTLGPGNTIYF
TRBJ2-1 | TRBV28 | CAHRGTSYNEQFF
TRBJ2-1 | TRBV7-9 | CASSLGASGRVYNEQFF
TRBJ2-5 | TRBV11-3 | CASSLAGRPETQYF
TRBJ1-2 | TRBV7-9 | CASTMGQGIGYTF
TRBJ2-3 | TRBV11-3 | CASSRTSGTTDTQYF
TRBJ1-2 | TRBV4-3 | CASSQEPGVSYGYTF
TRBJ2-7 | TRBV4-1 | CASSQEQAGLSYEQYF
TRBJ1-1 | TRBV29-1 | CSVEQGNTEAFF
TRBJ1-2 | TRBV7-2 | CASSPPGQLNYGYTF
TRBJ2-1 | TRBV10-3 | CAIEAGTSSYNEQFF
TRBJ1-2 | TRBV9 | CASSVGQGGGYTF
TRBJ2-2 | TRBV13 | CASSSRLETNTGELFF
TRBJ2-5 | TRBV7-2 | CASSSPGTSGLRIQETQYF
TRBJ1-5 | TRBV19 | CASSITSGTGSNQPQHF
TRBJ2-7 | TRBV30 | CAWSLHRGQGGEQYF
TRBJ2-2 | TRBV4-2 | CASSQEMGTSGRLAAGELFF
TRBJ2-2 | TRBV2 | CANSREGAGELFF
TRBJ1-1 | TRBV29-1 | CSVEQGRAGAFF
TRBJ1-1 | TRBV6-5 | CASTPGGGRRTEAFF
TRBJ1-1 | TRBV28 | CASSLQGAMSEAFF
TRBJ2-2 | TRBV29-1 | CSVASRHSNTGELFF
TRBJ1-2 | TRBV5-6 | CASSRPTGIYGYTF
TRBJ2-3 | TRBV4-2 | CASSQDQSDTQYF
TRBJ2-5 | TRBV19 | CASSMGTSPETQYF
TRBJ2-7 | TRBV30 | CAWSTLAGVEQYF
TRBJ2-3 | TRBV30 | CAWTDRDTQYF
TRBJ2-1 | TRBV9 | CASSVEKHSEQFF
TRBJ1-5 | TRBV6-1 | CASSETWSGNQPQHF
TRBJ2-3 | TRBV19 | CASSVRVTDTQYF
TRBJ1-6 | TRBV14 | CASSLTVYNSPLHF
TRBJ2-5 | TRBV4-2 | CASSQEEGRETQYF
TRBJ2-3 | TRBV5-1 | CASSGGLAGRTDTQYF
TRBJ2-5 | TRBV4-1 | CASSQEEFGLAGAPRWQETQYF
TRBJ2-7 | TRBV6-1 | CASRTGSYEQYF
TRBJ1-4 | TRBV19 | CASSIDREGGKLFF
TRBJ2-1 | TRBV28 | CASNPPAGREQFF
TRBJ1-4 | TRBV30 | CACPGASGKLFF
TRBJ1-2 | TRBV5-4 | CASSPEKNYGYTF
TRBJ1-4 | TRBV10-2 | CASSLPDRGLEKLFF